A single T cell receptor (beta chain) is shown here with its context. This specimen comes from a study of cytomegalovirus exposure and HLA in healthy donors. V lost 1 base and J lost 1; bases outside the gene matches: 5. Germline CDR1 and CDR2: SGHAT and FQNNGV. The CDR3 runs to 19 residues. PCR was performed using 60 Vbeta and 13 Jbeta primers. Some clones are missing from TCRdb's copy, which holds only in-frame ones; the method was immunoSEQ multiplex PCR. Of some 98,000 clones in the sample, around 9.6% were seen once. The chain combines TRBV11-2 with TRBJ2-1, with TRBD2 matching over 15 bases. Input material: PBMCs. This sequence was found in a man aged 50 to 60 in good health and CMV-seropositive. This CDR3 reads CASSLAGLAGGWSYNEQFF. The DNA of the CDR3 is TGTGCCAGCAGCTTAGCCGGACTAGCGGGAGGGTGGTCCTACAATGAGCAGTTCTTC.